These T cell receptor beta chains were read from a single sample in a study of blood T cell repertoires in COVID-19. TCRdb's copy holds only in-frame clones and misses some; the assay was immunoSEQ multiplex PCR. The sample holds 150,000 to 200,000 clones; about 86% are singletons and the top ten take around 13%. The sequenced sample consisted of peripheral blood. These receptors came from a woman in her sixties or seventies with COVID-19, enrolled during active disease. The CDR3 runs from the conserved cysteine through the conserved F or W. A D gene is named only where the DNA matches it firmly. Clone sizes are given selectively: once, few, many, or a class where the clone is expanded.

D | J | size | V | CDR3 | DNA
. | TRBJ2-2 | once | TRBV13 | CASNHRAQNTGELFF | TGTGCCAGCAATCACAGGGCGCAGAACACCGGGGAGCTGTTTTTT
TRBD1 | TRBJ1-2 | . | TRBV27 | CASSLSGTGLFGYTF | TGTGCCAGCAGTTTGTCCGGGACAGGGTTGTTTGGCTACACCTTC
. | TRBJ2-1 | . | TRBV9 | CASSVVLSPYNEQFF | TGTGCCAGCAGCGTAGTTTTGAGCCCCTACAATGAGCAGTTCTTC
. | TRBJ1-4 | once | TRBV2 | CASRPQGSGNEKLFF | TGTGCCAGCAGACCTCAGGGTTCGGGTAATGAAAAACTGTTTTTT
TRBD2 | TRBJ2-1 | . | TRBV19 | CASSTRTSRDNEQFF | TGTGCCAGTAGTACTCGGACTAGCCGGGACAATGAGCAGTTCTTC
. | TRBJ1-5 | . | TRBV6-5 | CASRGSSNQPQHF | TGTGCCAGCAGGGGGAGTAGCAATCAGCCCCAGCATTTT
TRBD1 | TRBJ1-3 | once | TRBV18 | CASSPPQGAGGNTIYF | TGTGCCAGCTCACCACCCCAGGGGGCTGGTGGAAACACCATATATTTT
. | TRBJ1-3 | . | TRBV7-8 | CASSLGLGATGNTIYF | TGTGCCAGCAGCTTAGGGCTGGGGGCAACTGGAAACACCATATATTTT
. | TRBJ1-5 | . | TRBV3-1/TRBV3-2 | CASSQGYWGGNQPQHF | TGTGCCAGCAGCCAAGGGTACTGGGGGGGGAATCAGCCCCAGCATTTT
. | TRBJ2-1 | . | TRBV21-1 | CARTGTSEDEQFF | TGTGCCAGGACCGGGACTAGCGAGGATGAGCAGTTCTTC
TRBD1 | TRBJ2-7 | few | TRBV27 | CASSRGQGYEQYF | TGTGCCAGCAGTAGAGGACAGGGCTACGAGCAGTACTTC
. | TRBJ1-2 | few | TRBV19 | CASSATDRAGGYTF | TGTGCCAGTAGTGCAACGGATAGAGCAGGGGGCTACACCTTC
. | TRBJ1-1 | once | TRBV10-1 | CARGWTEGFMNTEAFF | TGCGCCAGAGGATGGACGGAGGGATTTATGAACACTGAAGCTTTCTTT
. | TRBJ2-2 | . | TRBV28 | CASSLPVADTGELFF | TGTGCCAGCAGCTTACCGGTAGCGGACACCGGGGAGCTGTTTTTT
. | TRBJ1-2 | . | TRBV30 | CAWSDSYGYTF | TGTGCCTGGAGTGACAGTTATGGCTACACCTTC
. | TRBJ2-5 | . | TRBV7-8 | CASSLLEAETQYF | TGTGCCAGCAGCTTACTGGAGGCAGAGACCCAGTACTTC
TRBD1 | TRBJ1-4 | . | TRBV30 | CAWSVLGTGNEKLFF | TGTGCCTGGAGTGTACTCGGGACAGGGAATGAAAAACTGTTTTTT
TRBD1 | TRBJ2-5 | . | TRBV20-1 | CSASSRDRVETQYF | TGCAGTGCAAGTTCCCGGGACAGGGTCGAGACCCAGTACTTC
TRBD2 | TRBJ2-7 | . | TRBV7-2 | CASSPSGSLHEQYF | TGTGCCAGCAGTCCTAGCGGGAGTCTCCACGAGCAGTACTTC
TRBD1 | TRBJ2-3 | . | TRBV19 | CASSRTGPTSTDTQYF | TGTGCCAGTAGTAGGACAGGACCCACTAGCACAGATACGCAGTATTTT
. | TRBJ1-1 | . | TRBV15 | CATSRDLLRVQGNTEAFF | TGTGCCACCAGCAGAGATCTCCTGAGGGTACAGGGCAACACTGAAGCTTTCTTT
TRBD1 | TRBJ2-1 | . | TRBV5-4 | CASSPGQEYNEQFF | TGTGCCAGCAGCCCCGGACAGGAATACAATGAGCAGTTCTTC
. | TRBJ2-3 | . | TRBV30 | CACTVSSGLPTDTQYF | TGTGCCTGTACTGTTTCTTCCGGACTGCCAACCGATACGCAGTATTTT
TRBD2 | TRBJ2-7 | . | TRBV11-3 | CASSPPASGAYEQYF | TGTGCCAGCAGCCCCCCGGCTAGCGGCGCGTACGAGCAGTACTTC
. | TRBJ1-5 | once | TRBV6-4 | CAAGRKTYRNQPQHF | TGTGCCGCGGGGCGTAAGACATATAGGAATCAGCCCCAGCATTTT
TRBD1 | TRBJ2-7 | . | TRBV11-2 | CASRPTGANHYEQYF | TGTGCCAGCAGGCCGACAGGGGCAAATCACTACGAGCAGTACTTC
TRBD2 | TRBJ2-7 | . | TRBV30 | CAWSEGTSGSYGYEQYF | TGTGCCTGGAGTGAGGGGACTAGCGGGAGTTATGGGTACGAGCAGTACTTC
. | TRBJ2-7 | . | TRBV28 | CASSRSRGGLYYEQYF | TGTGCCAGCAGTCGATCCAGGGGAGGGCTATACTACGAGCAGTACTTC
. | TRBJ1-6 | few | TRBV11-3 | CASSLNEGSPLHF | TGTGCCAGCAGCTTAAACGAGGGTTCACCCCTCCACTTT
. | TRBJ2-7 | . | TRBV5-4 | CASSFDSSYEQYF | TGTGCCAGCAGCTTCGATAGCTCCTACGAGCAGTACTTC
. | TRBJ1-1 | . | TRBV10-3 | CAISGGTEAFF | TGTGCCATCAGTGGAGGCACTGAAGCTTTCTTT
. | TRBJ2-2 | . | TRBV27 | CASRDWNTGELFF | TGTGCCAGCAGAGACTGGAACACCGGGGAGCTGTTTTTT
TRBD1 | TRBJ2-1 | . | TRBV6-5 | CASNQGQGLNEQFF | TGTGCCAGCAACCAAGGACAGGGGCTCAATGAGCAGTTCTTC
. | TRBJ2-4 | . | TRBV9 | CASSSRTEANIQYF | TGTGCCAGCAGCTCCCGGACAGAGGCAAACATTCAGTACTTC
. | TRBJ1-1 | . | TRBV7-9 | CASSSLRSGSRTEAFF | TGTGCCAGCAGCTCCCTAAGGTCAGGGTCACGCACTGAAGCTTTCTTT
TRBD1 | TRBJ1-6 | . | TRBV19 | CASSVGQGGRFPLHF | TGTGCCAGTTCTGTGGGGCAAGGGGGCCGGTTCCCCCTCCACTTT
. | TRBJ1-5 | . | TRBV12-3/TRBV12-4 | CASSLDRSPQHF | TGTGCCAGCAGCCTTGACAGAAGCCCCCAGCATTTT
. | TRBJ1-1 | once | TRBV10-2 | CASSETRTENTEAFF | TGCGCCAGCAGTGAGACCAGGACAGAGAACACTGAAGCTTTCTTT
. | TRBJ2-3 | . | TRBV4-1 | CASSQGRPTDTQYF | TGCGCCAGCAGCCAGGGGCGTCCCACAGATACGCAGTATTTT
. | TRBJ1-1 | . | TRBV19 | CASKVAGAQSMNTEAFF | TGTGCCAGTAAGGTAGCAGGGGCGCAGAGTATGAACACTGAAGCTTTCTTT
. | TRBJ1-6 | . | TRBV27 | CASNRREGSSPLHF | TGTGCCAGCAACAGACGGGAGGGATCGTCACCCCTCCACTTT
. | TRBJ2-6 | . | TRBV28 | CASSSGLAVSGANVLTF | TGTGCCAGCAGTTCCGGTCTAGCAGTATCTGGGGCCAACGTCCTGACTTTC
. | TRBJ1-5 | . | TRBV19 | CASTPDRRAGQPQHF | TGTGCCAGTACCCCCGATCGGAGGGCAGGTCAGCCCCAGCATTTT
. | TRBJ2-7 | . | TRBV2 | CASNEGLVYEQYF | TGTGCCAGCAATGAAGGTCTAGTATACGAGCAGTACTTC
. | TRBJ2-3 | . | TRBV19 | CASSPRDTDTQYF | TGTGCCAGTAGTCCCCGGGACACAGATACGCAGTATTTT
. | TRBJ1-2 | . | TRBV30 | CAWSEGVGYTF | TGTGCCTGGAGCGAGGGGGTTGGCTACACCTTC
. | TRBJ1-4 | . | TRBV30 | CAWSRGFDEKLFF | TGTGCCTGGAGCCGGGGTTTCGATGAAAAACTGTTTTTT
. | TRBJ1-1 | few | TRBV28 | CASGRRVEAFF | TGTGCCAGCGGGAGGAGGGTTGAAGCTTTCTTT
. | TRBJ1-5 | few | TRBV30 | CASAPDYSNQPQHF | TGTGCCTCGGCACCTGACTATAGCAATCAGCCCCAGCATTTT
TRBD2 | TRBJ2-2 | . | TRBV14 | CASSQVYGGRVSTGELFF | TGTGCCAGCAGCCAAGTTTATGGCGGGAGAGTAAGCACCGGGGAGCTGTTTTTT
. | TRBJ2-1 | . | TRBV23-1 | CATPLTGAIIQQFF | TGCGCCACCCCTTTGACGGGAGCAATCATCCAGCAGTTCTTC
. | TRBJ2-4 | once | TRBV28 | CASSTISQGTQNIQYF | TGTGCCAGCAGTACCATATCCCAGGGAACTCAAAACATTCAGTACTTC
TRBD1 | TRBJ1-1 | . | TRBV28 | CASSSGGGNTEAFF | TGTGCCAGCAGTTCAGGGGGTGGGAACACTGAAGCTTTCTTT
TRBD2 | TRBJ2-2 | . | TRBV30 | CAWSATSGIVGELFF | TGTGCCTGGAGTGCGACTAGCGGGATTGTCGGGGAGCTGTTTTTT
. | TRBJ2-3 | . | TRBV7-2 | CASSLIGGNTDTQYF | TGTGCCAGCAGCTTAATTGGCGGTAACACAGATACGCAGTATTTT
TRBD1 | TRBJ1-5 | . | TRBV6-5 | CASSATGGRQPQHF | TGTGCCAGCAGCGCTACAGGGGGCAGACAGCCCCAGCATTTT
. | TRBJ2-1 | . | TRBV14 | CASSPALGSYNEQFF | TGTGCCAGCAGCCCAGCGTTAGGCTCCTACAATGAGCAGTTCTTC
. | TRBJ2-5 | . | TRBV3-1/TRBV3-2 | CASSPMVLGIKRAQYF | TGTGCCAGCAGCCCAATGGTGTTAGGGATCAAGAGGGCCCAGTACTTC
TRBD2 | TRBJ2-5 | . | TRBV15 | CATTPGLAEETQYF | TGTGCCACCACCCCGGGACTAGCGGAAGAGACCCAGTACTTC
TRBD2 | TRBJ2-7 | . | TRBV11-2 | CASRLLAGGNEQYF | TGTGCCAGCAGACTTTTAGCGGGAGGGAACGAGCAGTACTTC